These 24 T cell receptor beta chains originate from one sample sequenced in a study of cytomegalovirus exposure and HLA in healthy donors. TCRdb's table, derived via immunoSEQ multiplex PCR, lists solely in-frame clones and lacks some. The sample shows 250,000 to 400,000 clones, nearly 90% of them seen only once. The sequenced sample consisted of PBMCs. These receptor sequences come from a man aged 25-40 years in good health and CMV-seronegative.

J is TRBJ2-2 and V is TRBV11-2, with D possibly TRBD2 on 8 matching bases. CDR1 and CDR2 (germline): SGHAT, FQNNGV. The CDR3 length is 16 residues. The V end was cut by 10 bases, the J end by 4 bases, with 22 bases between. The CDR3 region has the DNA TGTGCCACCTCCCTCGGGAGGGGGCTAGTCACCGGGGAGCTGTTTTTT. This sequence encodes CATSLGRGLVTGELFF.

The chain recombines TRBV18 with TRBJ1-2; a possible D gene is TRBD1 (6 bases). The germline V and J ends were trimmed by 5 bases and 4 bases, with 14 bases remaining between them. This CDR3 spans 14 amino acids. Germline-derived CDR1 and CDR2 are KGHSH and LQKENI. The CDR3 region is CASSSLQGIYGYTF. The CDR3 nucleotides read TGTGCCAGCTCATCTCTCCAGGGGATCTATGGCTACACCTTC.

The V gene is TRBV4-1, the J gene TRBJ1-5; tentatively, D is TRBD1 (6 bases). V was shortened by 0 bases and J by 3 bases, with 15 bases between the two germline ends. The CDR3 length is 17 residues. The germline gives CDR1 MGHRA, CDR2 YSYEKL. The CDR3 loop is CASSQDVSGANNQPQHF. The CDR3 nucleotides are TGCGCCAGCAGCCAAGATGTTTCAGGGGCGAACAATCAGCCCCAGCATTTT.

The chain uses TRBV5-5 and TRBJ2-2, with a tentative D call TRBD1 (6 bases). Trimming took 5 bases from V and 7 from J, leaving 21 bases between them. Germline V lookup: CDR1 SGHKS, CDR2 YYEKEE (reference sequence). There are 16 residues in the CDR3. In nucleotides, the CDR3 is TGTGCCAGCAGATCCCACGTGAACAGGGCGAACGGGGAGCTGTTTTTT. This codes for CASRSHVNRANGELFF.

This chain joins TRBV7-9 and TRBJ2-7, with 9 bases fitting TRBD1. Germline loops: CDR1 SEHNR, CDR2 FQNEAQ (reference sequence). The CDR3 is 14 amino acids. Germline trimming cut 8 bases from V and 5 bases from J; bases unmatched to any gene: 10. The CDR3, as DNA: TGTGCCAGCTCTACCGGGACAGGGATGCACGAGCAGTACTTC. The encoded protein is CASSTGTGMHEQYF.

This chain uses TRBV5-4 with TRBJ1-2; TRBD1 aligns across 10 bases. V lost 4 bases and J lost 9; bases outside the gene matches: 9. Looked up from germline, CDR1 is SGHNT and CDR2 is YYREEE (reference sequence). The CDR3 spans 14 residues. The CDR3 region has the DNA TGTGCCAGCAGCCACGGACAGGGGGAGTGGCGCTACACCTTC. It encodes CASSHGQGEWRYTF.

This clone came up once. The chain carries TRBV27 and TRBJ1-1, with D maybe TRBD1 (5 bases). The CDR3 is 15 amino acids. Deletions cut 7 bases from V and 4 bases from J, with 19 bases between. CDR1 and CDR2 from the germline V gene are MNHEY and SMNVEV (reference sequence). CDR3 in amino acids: CASTRGISGGTEAFF. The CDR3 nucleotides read TGTGCCAGCACTCGAGGGATCTCGGGGGGCACTGAAGCTTTCTTT.

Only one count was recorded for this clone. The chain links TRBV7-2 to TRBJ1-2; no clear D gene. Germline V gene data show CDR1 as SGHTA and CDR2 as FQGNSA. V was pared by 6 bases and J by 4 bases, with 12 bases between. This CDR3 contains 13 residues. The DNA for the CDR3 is TGTGCCAGCAGGACCGGGGTGATCTATGGCTACACCTTC. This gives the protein CASRTGVIYGYTF.

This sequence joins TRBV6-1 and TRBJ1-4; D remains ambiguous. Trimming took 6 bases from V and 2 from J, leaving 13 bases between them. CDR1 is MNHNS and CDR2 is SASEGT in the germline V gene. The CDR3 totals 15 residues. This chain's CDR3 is CASSLQPGTNEKLFF. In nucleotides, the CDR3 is TGTGCCAGCAGCTTACAGCCTGGGACTAATGAAAAACTGTTTTTT.

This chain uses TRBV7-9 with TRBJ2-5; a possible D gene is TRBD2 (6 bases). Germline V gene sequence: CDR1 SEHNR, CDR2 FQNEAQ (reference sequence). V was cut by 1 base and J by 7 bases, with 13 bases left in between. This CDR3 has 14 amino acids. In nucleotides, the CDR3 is TGTGCCAGCAGCTTAGTGGAGCGGGCCATGACCCAGTACTTC. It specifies CASSLVERAMTQYF.

CDR3 sequence reads: CASSNGQGKSYEQYF. CDR3 nucleotides: TGCGCCAGCAGCAACGGACAGGGAAAGTCCTACGAGCAGTACTTC. The chain employs TRBV5-1 and TRBJ2-7, with 8 nucleotides matching TRBD1. The CDR3 is 15 amino acids. V was clipped by 4 bases and J by 1 base; unmatched bases: 7. In germline, CDR1 is SGHRS, CDR2 YFSETQ.

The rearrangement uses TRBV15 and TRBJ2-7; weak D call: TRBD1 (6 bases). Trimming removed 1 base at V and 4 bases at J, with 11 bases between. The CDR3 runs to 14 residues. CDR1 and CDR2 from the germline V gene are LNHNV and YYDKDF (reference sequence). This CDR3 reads CATSRVDSIYEQYF. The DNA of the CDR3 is TGTGCCACCAGCAGAGTGGACAGTATTTACGAGCAGTACTTC.

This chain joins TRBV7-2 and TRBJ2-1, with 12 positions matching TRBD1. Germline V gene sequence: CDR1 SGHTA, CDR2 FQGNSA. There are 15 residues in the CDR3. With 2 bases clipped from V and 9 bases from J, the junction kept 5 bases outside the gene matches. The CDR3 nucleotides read TGTGCCAGCAGCTTAAGGGGACAGGGGGCAAGTGAGCAGTTCTTC. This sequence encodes CASSLRGQGASEQFF.

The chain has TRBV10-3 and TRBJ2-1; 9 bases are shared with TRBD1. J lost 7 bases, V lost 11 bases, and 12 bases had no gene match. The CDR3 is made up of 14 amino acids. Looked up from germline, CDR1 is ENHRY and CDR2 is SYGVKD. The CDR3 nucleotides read TGTGCCTCCCAGACAGGGGGGCCGGAGAATGAGCAGTTCTTC. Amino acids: CASQTGGPENEQFF.

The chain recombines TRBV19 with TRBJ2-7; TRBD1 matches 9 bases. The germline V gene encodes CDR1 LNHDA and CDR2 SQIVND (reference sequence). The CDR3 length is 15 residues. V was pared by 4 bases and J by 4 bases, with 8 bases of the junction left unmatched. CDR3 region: CASSTLPGQGYEQYF. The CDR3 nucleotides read TGTGCCAGTAGTACTCTACCGGGACAGGGTTACGAGCAGTACTTC.

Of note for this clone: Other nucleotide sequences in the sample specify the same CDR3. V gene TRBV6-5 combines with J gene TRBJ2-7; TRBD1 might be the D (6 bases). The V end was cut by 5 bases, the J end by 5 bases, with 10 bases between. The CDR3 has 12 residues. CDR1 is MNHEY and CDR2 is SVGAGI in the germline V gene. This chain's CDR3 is CASSRTGNEQYF. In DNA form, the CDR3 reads TGTGCCAGCAGTCGAACAGGGAACGAGCAGTACTTC.

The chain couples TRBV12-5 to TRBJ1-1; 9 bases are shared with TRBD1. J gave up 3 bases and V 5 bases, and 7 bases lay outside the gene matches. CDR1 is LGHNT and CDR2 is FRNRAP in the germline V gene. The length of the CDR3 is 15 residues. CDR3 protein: CASGEGTGRHTEAFF. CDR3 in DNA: TGTGCTAGTGGTGAGGGGACAGGGAGGCACACTGAAGCTTTCTTT.

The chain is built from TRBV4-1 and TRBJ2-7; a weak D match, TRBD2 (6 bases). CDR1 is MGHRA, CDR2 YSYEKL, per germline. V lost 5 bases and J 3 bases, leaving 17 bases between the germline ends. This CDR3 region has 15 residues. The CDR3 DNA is TGCGCCAGCAGCGTCCGACTAGTACTAAACTACGAGCAGTACTTC. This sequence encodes CASSVRLVLNYEQYF.

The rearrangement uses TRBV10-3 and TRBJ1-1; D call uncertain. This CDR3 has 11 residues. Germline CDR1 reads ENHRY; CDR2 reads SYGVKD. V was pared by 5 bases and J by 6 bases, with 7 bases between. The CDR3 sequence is CAISTSAEAFF. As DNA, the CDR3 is TGTGCCATCAGTACGTCGGCTGAAGCTTTCTTT.

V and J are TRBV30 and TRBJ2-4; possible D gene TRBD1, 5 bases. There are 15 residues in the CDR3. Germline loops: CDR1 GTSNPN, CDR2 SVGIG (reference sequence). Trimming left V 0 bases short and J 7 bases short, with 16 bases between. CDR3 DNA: TGTGCCTGGAGTGTAGGGCAGGGAAGATGGAACATTCAGTACTTC. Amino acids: CAWSVGQGRWNIQYF. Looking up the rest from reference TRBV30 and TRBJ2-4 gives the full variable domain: SQTIHQWPATLVQPVGSPLSLECTVEGTSNPNLYWYRQAAGRGLQLLFYSVGIGQISSEVPQNLSASRPQDRQFILSSKKLLLSDSGFYLCAWSVGQGRWNIQYFGAGTRLSVL.

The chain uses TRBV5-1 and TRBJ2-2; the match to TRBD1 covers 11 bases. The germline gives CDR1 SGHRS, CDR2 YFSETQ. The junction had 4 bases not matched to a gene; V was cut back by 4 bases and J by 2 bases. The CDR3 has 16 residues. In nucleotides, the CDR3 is TGCGCCAGCAGCCCCCGGACAGGGGGCAACACCGGGGAGCTGTTTTTT. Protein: CASSPRTGGNTGELFF.

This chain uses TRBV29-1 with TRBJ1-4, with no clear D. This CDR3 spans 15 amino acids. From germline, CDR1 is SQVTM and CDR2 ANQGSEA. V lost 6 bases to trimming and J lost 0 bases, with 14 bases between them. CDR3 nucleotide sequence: TGCAGCGTCATTGTGGCCAGTTCAACTAATGAAAAACTGTTTTTT. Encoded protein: CSVIVASSTNEKLFF.

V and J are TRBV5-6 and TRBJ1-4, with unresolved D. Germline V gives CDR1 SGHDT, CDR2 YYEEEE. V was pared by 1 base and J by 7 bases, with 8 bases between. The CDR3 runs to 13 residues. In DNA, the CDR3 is TGTGCCAGCAGCTTGTACGGTTTTGAAAAACTGTTTTTT. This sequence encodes CASSLYGFEKLFF. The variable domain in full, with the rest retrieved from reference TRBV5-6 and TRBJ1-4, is DAGVTQSPTHLIKTRGQQVTLRCSPKSGHDTVSWYQQALGQGPQFIFQYYEEEERQRGNFPDRFSGHQFPNYSSELNVNALLLGDSALYLCASSLYGFEKLFFGSGTQLSVL.

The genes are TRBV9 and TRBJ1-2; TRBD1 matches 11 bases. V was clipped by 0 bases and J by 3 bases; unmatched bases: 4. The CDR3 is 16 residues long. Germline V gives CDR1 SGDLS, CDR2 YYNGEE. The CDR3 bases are TGTGCCAGCAGCGTAGGGACAGGGGGCGGTGACTATGGCTACACCTTC. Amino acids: CASSVGTGGGDYGYTF. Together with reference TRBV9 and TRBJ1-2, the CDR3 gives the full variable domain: DSGVTQTPKHLITATGQRVTLRCSPRSGDLSVYWYQQSLDQGLQFLIQYYNGEERAKGNILERFSAQQFPDLHSELNLSSLELGDSALYFCASSVGTGGGDYGYTFGSGTRLTVV.